This T cell receptor (beta chain) was obtained from a study of shared clonotypes between healthy human individuals. The wider study: A donor's plate count was three for CD4 naive and three for CD4 memory; CD8 naive had two and CD8 memory one. Study results and caveats: Exclusively blood specimens were collected; tissue repertoires likely differ. For naive CD4 cells, roughly 5% of clonotypes were shared across a handful of donors.

A note on this clone: Its target is not known.

Only in-frame clones appear in the TCRdb table, and some are missing; sequencing was by immunoSEQ multiplex PCR. The sample records over 2 million clones, approximately 95% being singletons. The TCR was taken from a man aged 18 to 35 in good health. The sample was naive CD4+ T cells sorted from blood. The subset here: CD45RA+ positively selected.

The CDR3 coding sequence is TGTGCCAGCACCCCCCTGTTGGAAGCTAACTATGGCTACACCTTC. This encodes CASTPLLEANYGYTF. The gene calls are TRBV28 and TRBJ1-2, with D hard to call. The ends were cut back, 7 bases at V and 0 bases at J, with 15 bases in the middle. Looked up from germline, CDR1 is MDHEN and CDR2 is SYDVKM. CDR3 length equals 15 residues.